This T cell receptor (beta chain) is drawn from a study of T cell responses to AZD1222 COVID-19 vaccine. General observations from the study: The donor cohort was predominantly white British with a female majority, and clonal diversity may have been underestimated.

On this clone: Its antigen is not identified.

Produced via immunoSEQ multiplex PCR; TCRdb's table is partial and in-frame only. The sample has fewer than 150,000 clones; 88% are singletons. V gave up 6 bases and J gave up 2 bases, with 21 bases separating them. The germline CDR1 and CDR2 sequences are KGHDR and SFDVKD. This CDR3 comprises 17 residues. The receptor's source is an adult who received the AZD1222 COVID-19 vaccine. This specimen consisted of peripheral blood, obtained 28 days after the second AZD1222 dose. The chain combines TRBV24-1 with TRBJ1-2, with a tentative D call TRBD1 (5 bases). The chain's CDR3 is CATSSTSMGGSNYGYTF. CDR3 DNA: TGTGCCACCAGTTCCACCAGTATGGGGGGGTCCAACTATGGCTACACCTTC.